The subject of this entry is one T cell receptor beta chain. Its specificity is not known. These data originate in a study of long-term antiretroviral therapy in people with HIV. Points from the study as a whole: The study collected blood between about 2003 and 2018, possibly under older ART regimens. HIV repertoires had narrower CDR3 length ranges than controls. Those clones which expanded before ART made up the dominant part of the repertoire at all time points.

The assay, immunoSEQ v3.0, was run at survey level. Per-sample TRB depth target: about 35,000-50,000 T-cell genomes. Generated by immunoSEQ multiplex PCR, the TCRdb table keeps only in-frame clones and is missing some. The data hold 30,000 to 40,000 clones, with about 85% observed a single time. Material: unsorted PBMCs, obtained 1.9 years after starting antiretroviral therapy. The receptor comes from a man between 18 and 35 years old with HIV.

This CDR3 reads CASSPVPGQGNGNTIYF. CDR3 DNA sequence: TGCGCCAGCAGCCCAGTCCCGGGACAGGGGAATGGAAACACCATATATTTT. The chain is built from TRBV5-1 and TRBJ1-3; TRBD1 agrees at 10 bases. The CDR3 loop spans 17 amino acids. Trimming removed 4 bases from V and 3 bases from J; junction bases left unmatched: 10. Per the germline V gene, CDR1 is SGHRS and CDR2 is YFSETQ.